Presented here are 18 T cell receptor beta chains from one specimen sequenced in a study of metastatic and nonmetastatic thyroid tumors. TCRdb reassembled clones from the PCR reads with MiXCR. The data show roughly 20,000 clones, roughly 20% seen once. None of the patients had undergone any treatment ahead of thyroid surgery. The specimen was adjacent normal tissue. Every receptor here comes from a female donor with papillary thyroid cancer or a benign thyroid nodule (not recorded which). Some clones in this sample may be carry-over from other donors' samples.

This clone showed up many times. The V call is TRBV5-8, the J call TRBJ1-1; TRBD1 is a possible D gene (6 bases). The CDR3 spans 14 residues. V gave up 2 bases and J gave up 6 bases, with 14 bases separating them. Germline CDR1 is SGHTS and CDR2 is YDEGEE. In nucleotides, the CDR3 is TGTGCCAGCAGCTTAATACAGGGCGACGCTGAAGCTTTCTTT. Translated: CASSLIQGDAEAFF.

Within the sample, this clone is medium-sized. CDR3 in amino acids: CASSHRSRDSGNYGYTF. CDR3 DNA sequence: TGTGCCAGCAGTCACCGATCCCGGGACAGCGGTAACTATGGCTACACCTTC. This chain connects TRBV6-2 or TRBV6-3 to TRBJ1-2; 7 nucleotides align to TRBD1. The germline CDR1 and CDR2 sequences are MNHEY and SVGEGT. After removal of 5 bases from V and 1 base from J, the junction contained 13 bases not matched to a gene. The CDR3 totals 17 residues.

Regarding this clone: Other DNA sequences in this specimen translate into the identical CDR3. For the CDR3, the DNA is TGTGCCAGCAGCTTAGTGGGAAGTCTAGCGGGAGGAACCTACGAGCAGTACTTC. Protein sequence: CASSLVGSLAGGTYEQYF. V gene TRBV7-8 combines with J gene TRBJ2-7, with 11 bases fitting TRBD2. Germline CDR1 and CDR2: SGHVS and FQNEAQ. This CDR3 has 18 residues. With 1 base clipped from V and 2 bases from J, the junction kept 10 bases outside the gene matches.

This clone has more than one count but fewer than ten. The V and J genes are TRBV28 and TRBJ2-7; D might be TRBD1 or TRBD2, each matching 6 bases. CDR3 length equals 17 residues. Germline V gene lookup returns CDR1 MDHEN and CDR2 SYDVKM. V lost 8 bases, J lost 3 bases, and 26 bases lay in between. The DNA for the CDR3 is TGTGCCAGCCGATCCGGGGGCCCGATCCGATACCTCTACGAGCAGTACTTC. This sequence encodes CASRSGGPIRYLYEQYF. Supplemented by reference TRBV28 and TRBJ2-7, the full variable domain reads DVKVTQSSRYLVKRTGEKVFLECVQDMDHENMFWYRQDPGLGLRLIYFSYDVKMKEKGDIPEGYSVSREKKERFSLILESASTNQTSMYLCASRSGGPIRYLYEQYFGPGTRLTVT.

There are a few counts of this clone. The rearrangement links TRBV2 to TRBJ2-2; 13 nucleotides match TRBD2. The germline CDR1 and CDR2 sequences are SNHLY and FYNNEI. V lost 2 bases, J lost 5 bases, and 2 bases stayed unmatched. This CDR3 is built from 16 residues. The CDR3 coding sequence is TGTGCCAGCAGTGAAACTAGCGGGAGGGCAACCGGGGAGCTGTTTTTT. Translation: CASSETSGRATGELFF. Filled out from reference TRBV2 and TRBJ2-2, the complete variable domain reads EPEVTQTPSHQVTQMGQEVILRCVPISNHLYFYWYRQILGQKVEFLVSFYNNEISEKSEIFDDQFSVERPDGSNFTLKIRSTKLEDSAMYFCASSETSGRATGELFFGEGSRLTVL.

This clone is labeled as medium-sized (0.01 to 0.1%). The gene calls are TRBV19 and TRBJ2-7; 8 nucleotides match TRBD2. This CDR3 spans 13 amino acids. Germline CDR1 and CDR2: LNHDA and SQIVND (reference sequence). J was trimmed by 4 bases and V by 3 bases; bases with no gene match: 2. CDR3 loop: CASSIKREYEQYF. The CDR3 nucleotides read TGTGCCAGTAGTATTAAGCGGGAGTACGAGCAGTACTTC.

The V and J genes are TRBV20-1 and TRBJ2-1; D remains ambiguous. Germline assignment: CDR1 DFQATT and CDR2 SNEGSKA (reference sequence). Trimming removed 4 bases at V and 7 bases at J, with 14 bases between. The CDR3 extends over 13 amino acids. This CDR3 reads CSANPGRSNEQFF. CDR3 coding DNA: TGCAGTGCTAATCCGGGTCGCTCAAATGAGCAGTTCTTC.

The J gene is TRBJ2-7, the V gene TRBV28, with D unresolved. This CDR3 has 14 amino acids. The V end lost 7 bases, the J end lost 0 bases, and 13 bases lay between the germline ends. Germline CDR1 and CDR2: MDHEN and SYDVKM. CDR3 sequence: CASISPGTSYEQYF. The CDR3 DNA reads TGTGCCAGCATCTCGCCCGGTACCTCCTACGAGCAGTACTTC.

In its sample, this clone was seen many times. J is TRBJ2-5 and V is TRBV20-1; 8 bases line up with TRBD1. The CDR3 is 12 residues long. Per the germline V gene, CDR1 is DFQATT and CDR2 is SNEGSKA (reference sequence). V was pared by 6 bases and J by 5 bases, with 5 bases of the junction left unmatched. The CDR3 loop reads CSASRQGETQYF. The CDR3 DNA reads TGCAGTGCCAGCCGACAGGGGGAGACCCAGTACTTC.

The table lists this clone with a few counts. The V gene is TRBV6-2 or TRBV6-3, the J gene TRBJ2-3; 8 bases fit TRBD2. This CDR3 has 14 residues. Unmatched junction bases numbered 11, after V lost 6 bases and J lost 9 bases. Germline V gives CDR1 MNHEY, CDR2 SVGEGT. CDR3 sequence (DNA): TGTGCCAGCAGGGCCAGCGGGAGAGTGGAGACGCAGTATTTT. Encoded protein: CASRASGRVETQYF.

This chain connects TRBV6-4 to TRBJ2-1, with 11 positions matching TRBD2. The CDR3 spans 16 residues. The V segment lost 6 bases and the J segment 7 bases; nucleotides outside the gene matches: 11. Per germline, CDR1 MRHNA and CDR2 SNTAGT. CDR3: CASRYNLAGGRNEQFF. In DNA form, the CDR3 reads TGTGCCAGCAGGTACAATCTAGCGGGAGGTAGGAATGAGCAGTTCTTC.

About this clone itself: At one boundary the junction diverges from the germline segment, which might be a read error. The rearrangement uses TRBV19 and TRBJ1-4; TRBD1 might be the D (5 bases). The germline V gene encodes CDR1 LNHDA and CDR2 SQIVND (reference sequence). This CDR3 is built from 15 residues. The CDR3 sequence is CASRPRGAANDKLFF. DNA of the CDR3: TGTGCCAGTAGGCCACGGGGCGCAGCTAATGATAAACTGTTTTTT.

The sample holds a few counts of this clone. A much larger clone lies one base from this, so it may be a read error. V usage is TRBV4-3 and J usage is TRBJ2-1, with D perhaps being TRBD1 or TRBD2 (6 bases each). The CDR3 is 17 amino acids. The germline gives CDR1 LGHNA, CDR2 YSLEER. With 0 bases removed from V and 6 bases from J, the gap between germline ends came to 18 bases. In DNA, the CDR3 is TGCGCCAGCAGCCAAGAAGGGTGGTTCAGGGGAGGCAATGAGCAGTTCTTC. Residues: CASSQEGWFRGGNEQFF.

The chain couples TRBV5-1 to TRBJ2-5, with D unresolved. The V end lost 3 bases, the J end lost 1 base, and 13 bases lay between the germline ends. The CDR3 contains 15 residues. Germline V gene data show CDR1 as SGHRS and CDR2 as YFSETQ. Written as DNA, the CDR3 is TGCGCCAGCAGCTGGGTCGGTACGCCCCAAGAGACCCAGTACTTC. It translates to CASSWVGTPQETQYF.

This clone has just a few counts. V gene TRBV20-1 combines with J gene TRBJ2-7; 8 positions match TRBD1. Germline loops: CDR1 DFQATT, CDR2 SNEGSKA (reference sequence). V gave up 0 bases and J gave up 3 bases; unmatched junction bases: 10. CDR3 size: 16 residues. Written as DNA, the CDR3 is TGCAGTGCTAGAGATCTCGACAGGGGAAGGTTCTACGAGCAGTACTTC. As protein: CSARDLDRGRFYEQYF.

The V call is TRBV18, the J call TRBJ2-2; D is undetermined. The CDR3 contains 12 residues. Germline CDR1 reads KGHSH; CDR2 reads LQKENI. Trimming cost V 2 bases and J 6 bases, with 4 bases left between them. The CDR3 sequence is CASSPGAGELFF. The CDR3 bases are TGTGCCAGCTCACCAGGTGCCGGGGAGCTGTTTTTT.

The chain carries TRBV5-1 and TRBJ2-6; 7 positions match TRBD2. Per the germline V gene, CDR1 is SGHRS and CDR2 is YFSETQ. J was trimmed by 4 bases and V by 1 base; bases with no gene match: 5. This CDR3 spans 16 amino acids. The CDR3, as DNA: TGCGCCAGCAGCTTGCGGGGAGGGGCGGGGGCCAACGTCCTGACTTTC. It yields the protein CASSLRGGAGANVLTF.

About this clone: The junction and the germline gene differ at one end; a read error may be behind it. J is TRBJ2-7 and V is TRBV7-9; no firm D call. This CDR3 spans 13 amino acids. Germline CDR1 and CDR2: SEHNR and FQNEAQ (reference sequence). The CDR3 here is CAGSLARSYEQYF. CDR3 nucleotides: TGTGCCGGCAGCTTAGCCCGGAGCTACGAGCAGTACTTC.